The entry below describes one T cell receptor beta chain. Its antigen is not identified. The authors distributed each subset's genomic DNA evenly over several immunoSEQ plates. Assay: immunoSEQ multiplex PCR; the TCRdb copy retains only in-frame clones and omits some. Of about 1 million clones listed, roughly 75% were seen once; the top ten hold about 1.5%. The data stem from a study of shared clonotypes between healthy human individuals. Study-level points and caveats: Clonotypes shared by all four donors outscored non-shared clonotypes in generation probability.

Donors included only healthy HIV-negative adults lacking recent acute infections or vaccinations. Memory CD4+ cells were the fraction left after CD45RA+ naive selection. The CDR3 contains 12 residues. The germline V gene encodes CDR1 LGHNT and CDR2 FRNRAP. V was cut by 6 bases and J by 7 bases, with 11 bases left in between. This receptor was obtained from a man aged 18 to 35 in good health. Sequencing used memory CD4+ T cells sorted from blood. As for subset: CD45RA-negative fraction. The rearrangement links TRBV12-5 to TRBJ2-3, with D tentatively TRBD2 (5 bases). CDR3 region: CASGSPGNTQYF. CDR3 bases: TGTGCTAGTGGGTCACCGGGGAATACGCAGTATTTT. The full variable domain, its missing parts supplied by reference TRBV12-5 and TRBJ2-3, is DARVTQTPRHKVTEMGQEVTMRCQPILGHNTVFWYRQTMMQGLELLAYFRNRAPLDDSGMPKDRFSAEMPDATLATLKIQPSEPRDSAVYFCASGSPGNTQYFGPGTRLTVL.